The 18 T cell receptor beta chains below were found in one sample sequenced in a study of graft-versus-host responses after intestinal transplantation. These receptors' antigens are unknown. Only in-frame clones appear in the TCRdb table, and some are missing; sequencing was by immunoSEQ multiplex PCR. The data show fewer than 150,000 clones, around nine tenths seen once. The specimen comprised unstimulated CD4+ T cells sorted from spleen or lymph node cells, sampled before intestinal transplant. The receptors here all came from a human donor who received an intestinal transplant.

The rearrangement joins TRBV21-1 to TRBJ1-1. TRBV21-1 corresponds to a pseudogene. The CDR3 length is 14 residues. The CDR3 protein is CASSHRRGFSEAFF. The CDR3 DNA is TGTGCCAGCAGCCATCGTCGGGGGTTTTCTGAAGCTTTCTTT.

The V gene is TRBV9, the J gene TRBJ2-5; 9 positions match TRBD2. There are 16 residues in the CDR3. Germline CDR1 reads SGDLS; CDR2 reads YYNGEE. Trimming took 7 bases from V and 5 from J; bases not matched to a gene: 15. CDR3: CASRAGSGGLGETQYF. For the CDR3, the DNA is TGTGCCAGCCGCGCGGGAAGCGGGGGGCTAGGGGAGACCCAGTACTTC.

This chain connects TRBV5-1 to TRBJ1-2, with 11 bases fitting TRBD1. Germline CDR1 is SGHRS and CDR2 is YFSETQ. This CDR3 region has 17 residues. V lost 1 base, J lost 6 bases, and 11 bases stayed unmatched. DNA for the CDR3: TGCGCCAGCAGCTTGAGGGGGACAGGGGGACTTGAGGATGGCTACACCTTC. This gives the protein CASSLRGTGGLEDGYTF.

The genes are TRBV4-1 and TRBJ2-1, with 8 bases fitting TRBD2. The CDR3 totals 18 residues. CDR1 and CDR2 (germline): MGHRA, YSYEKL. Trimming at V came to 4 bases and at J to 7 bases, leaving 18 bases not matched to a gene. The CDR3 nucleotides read TGCGCCAGCAGCCCCCGGGGGGGGCTATGGGGTGAGAGGAATGAGCAGTTCTTC. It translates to CASSPRGGLWGERNEQFF.

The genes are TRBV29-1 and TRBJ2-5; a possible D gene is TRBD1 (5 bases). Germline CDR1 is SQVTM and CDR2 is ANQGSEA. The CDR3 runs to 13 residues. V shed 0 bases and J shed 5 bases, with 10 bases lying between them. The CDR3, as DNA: TGCAGCGTTGAAGAGGGCAGGGCGGAGACCCAGTACTTC. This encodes CSVEEGRAETQYF. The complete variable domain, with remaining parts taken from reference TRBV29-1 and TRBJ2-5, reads SAVISQKPSRDICQRGTSLTIQCQVDSQVTMMFWYRQQPGQSLTLIATANQGSEATYESGFVIDKFPISRPNLTFSTLTVSNMSPEDSSIYLCSVEEGRAETQYFGPGTRLLVL.

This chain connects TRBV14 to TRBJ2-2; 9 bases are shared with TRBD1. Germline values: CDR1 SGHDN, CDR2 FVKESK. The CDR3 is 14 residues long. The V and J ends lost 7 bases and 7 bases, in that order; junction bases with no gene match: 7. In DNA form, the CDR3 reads TGTGCCAGCAAAATACAGGGGGCTGGCGGGGAGCTGTTTTTT. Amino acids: CASKIQGAGGELFF.

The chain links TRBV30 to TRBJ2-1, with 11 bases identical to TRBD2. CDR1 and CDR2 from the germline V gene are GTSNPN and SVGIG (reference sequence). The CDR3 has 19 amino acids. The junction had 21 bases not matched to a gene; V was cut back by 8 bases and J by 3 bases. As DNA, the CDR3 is TGTGCCGCAAACGGAGGGGGTAGCGGGGGGGCCATAGGCTACAATGAGCAGTTCTTC. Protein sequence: CAANGGGSGGAIGYNEQFF.

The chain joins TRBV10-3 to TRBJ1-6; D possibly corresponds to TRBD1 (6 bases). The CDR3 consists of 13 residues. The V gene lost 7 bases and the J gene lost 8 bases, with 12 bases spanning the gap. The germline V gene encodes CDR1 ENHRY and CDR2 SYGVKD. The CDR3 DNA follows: TGTGCCATCAATCGGGACACCGATTCACCCCTCCACTTT. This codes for CAINRDTDSPLHF.

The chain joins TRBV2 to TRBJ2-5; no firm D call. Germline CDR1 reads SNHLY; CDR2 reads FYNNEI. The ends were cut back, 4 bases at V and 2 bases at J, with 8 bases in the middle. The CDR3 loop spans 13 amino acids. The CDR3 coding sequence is TGTGCCAGCAGTGGATCGGTTCAAGAGACCCAGTACTTC. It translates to CASSGSVQETQYF.

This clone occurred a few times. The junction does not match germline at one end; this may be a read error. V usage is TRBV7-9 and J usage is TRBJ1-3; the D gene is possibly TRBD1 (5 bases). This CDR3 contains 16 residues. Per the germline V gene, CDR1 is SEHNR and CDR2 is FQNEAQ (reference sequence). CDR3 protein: CASSVAVQGSGNTIYF. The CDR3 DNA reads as TGTGCCAGCAGCGTAGCGGTCCAGGGCTCTGGAAACACCATATATTTT.

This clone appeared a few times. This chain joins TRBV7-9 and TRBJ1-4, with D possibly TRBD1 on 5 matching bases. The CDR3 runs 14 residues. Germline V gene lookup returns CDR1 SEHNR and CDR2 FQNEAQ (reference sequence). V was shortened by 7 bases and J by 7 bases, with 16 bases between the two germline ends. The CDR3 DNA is TGTGCCAGCACCCACGATGTCACAGGTGAAAAACTGTTTTTT. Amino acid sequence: CASTHDVTGEKLFF.

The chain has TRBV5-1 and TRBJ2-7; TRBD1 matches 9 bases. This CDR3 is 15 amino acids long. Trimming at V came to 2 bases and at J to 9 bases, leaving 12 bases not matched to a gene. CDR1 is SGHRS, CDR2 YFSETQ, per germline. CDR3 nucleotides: TGCGCCAGCAGCTTCACCGGGACAGGGAGAATCGGGCAGTACTTC. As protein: CASSFTGTGRIGQYF.

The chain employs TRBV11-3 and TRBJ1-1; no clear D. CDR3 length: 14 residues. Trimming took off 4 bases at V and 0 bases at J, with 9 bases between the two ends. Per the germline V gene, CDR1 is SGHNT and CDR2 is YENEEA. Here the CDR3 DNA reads TGTGCCAGCAGCTCTGGACGGATGAACACTGAAGCTTTCTTT. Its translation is CASSSGRMNTEAFF.

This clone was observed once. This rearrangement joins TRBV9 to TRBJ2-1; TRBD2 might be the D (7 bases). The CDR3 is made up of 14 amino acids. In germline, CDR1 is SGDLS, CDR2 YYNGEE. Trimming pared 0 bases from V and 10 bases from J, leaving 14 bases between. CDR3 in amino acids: CASSVVGGGEEQFF. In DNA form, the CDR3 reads TGTGCCAGCAGCGTAGTTGGAGGGGGGGAAGAGCAGTTCTTC.

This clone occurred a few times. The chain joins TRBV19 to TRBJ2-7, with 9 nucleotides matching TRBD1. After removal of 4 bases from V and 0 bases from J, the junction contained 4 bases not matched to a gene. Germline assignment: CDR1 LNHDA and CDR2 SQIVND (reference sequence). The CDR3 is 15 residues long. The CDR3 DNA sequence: TGTGCCAGTAGTACTGGGACAGGGTACTCCTACGAGCAGTACTTC. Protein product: CASSTGTGYSYEQYF.

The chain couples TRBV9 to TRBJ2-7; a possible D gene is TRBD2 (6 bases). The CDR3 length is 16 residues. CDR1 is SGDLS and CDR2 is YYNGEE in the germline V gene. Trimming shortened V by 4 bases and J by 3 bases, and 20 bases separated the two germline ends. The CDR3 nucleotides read TGTGCCAGCAGCCCCGCCCTTGGGGGGTCGGGCTACGAGCAGTACTTC. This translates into CASSPALGGSGYEQYF. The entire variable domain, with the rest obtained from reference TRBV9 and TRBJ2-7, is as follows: DSGVTQTPKHLITATGQRVTLRCSPRSGDLSVYWYQQSLDQGLQFLIQYYNGEERAKGNILERFSAQQFPDLHSELNLSSLELGDSALYFCASSPALGGSGYEQYFGPGTRLTVT.

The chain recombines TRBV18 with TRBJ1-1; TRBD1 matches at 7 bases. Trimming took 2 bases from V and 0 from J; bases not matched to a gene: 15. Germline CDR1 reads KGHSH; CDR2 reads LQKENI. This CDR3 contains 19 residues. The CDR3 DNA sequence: TGTGCCAGCTCACCAAGGTCGTTACAGGGGACCCCCTTGAACACTGAAGCTTTCTTT. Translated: CASSPRSLQGTPLNTEAFF.

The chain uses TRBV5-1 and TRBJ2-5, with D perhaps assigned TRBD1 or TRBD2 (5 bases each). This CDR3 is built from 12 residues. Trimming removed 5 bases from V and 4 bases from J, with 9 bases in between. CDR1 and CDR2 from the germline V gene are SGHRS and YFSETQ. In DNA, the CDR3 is TGCGCCAGCAGAGAGGGGTCAGAGACCCAGTACTTC. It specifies CASREGSETQYF.